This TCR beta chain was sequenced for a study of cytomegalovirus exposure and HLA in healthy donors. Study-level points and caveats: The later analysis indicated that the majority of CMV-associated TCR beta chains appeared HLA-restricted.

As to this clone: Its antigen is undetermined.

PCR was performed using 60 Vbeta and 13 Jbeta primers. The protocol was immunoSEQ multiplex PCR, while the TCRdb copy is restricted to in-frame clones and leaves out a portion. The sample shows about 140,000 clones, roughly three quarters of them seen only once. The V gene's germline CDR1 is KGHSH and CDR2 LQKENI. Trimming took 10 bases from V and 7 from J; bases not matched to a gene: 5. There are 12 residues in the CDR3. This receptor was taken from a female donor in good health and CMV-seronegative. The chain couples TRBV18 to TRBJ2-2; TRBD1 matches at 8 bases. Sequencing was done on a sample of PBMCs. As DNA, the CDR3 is TGTGCCACCGGACAGGGAATCGGGGAGCTGTTTTTT. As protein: CATGQGIGELFF. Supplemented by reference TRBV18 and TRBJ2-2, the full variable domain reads NAGVMQNPRHLVRRRGQEARLRCSPMKGHSHVYWYRQLPEEGLKFMVYLQKENIIDESGMPKERFSAEFPKEGPSILRIQQVVRGDSAAYFCATGQGIGELFFGEGSRLTVL.